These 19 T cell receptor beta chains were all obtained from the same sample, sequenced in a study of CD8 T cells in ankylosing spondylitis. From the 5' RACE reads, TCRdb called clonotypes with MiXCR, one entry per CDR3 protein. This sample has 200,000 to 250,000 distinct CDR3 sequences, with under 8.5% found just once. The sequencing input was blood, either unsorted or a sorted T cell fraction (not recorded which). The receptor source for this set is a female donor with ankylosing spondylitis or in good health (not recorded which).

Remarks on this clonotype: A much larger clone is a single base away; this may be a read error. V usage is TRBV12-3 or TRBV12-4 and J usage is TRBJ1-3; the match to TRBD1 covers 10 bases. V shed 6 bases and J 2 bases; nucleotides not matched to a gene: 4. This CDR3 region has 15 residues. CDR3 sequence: CASRLGQGAGNTIYF. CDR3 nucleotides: TGTGCCAGCAGACTCGGACAGGGGGCTGGAAACACCATATATTTT.

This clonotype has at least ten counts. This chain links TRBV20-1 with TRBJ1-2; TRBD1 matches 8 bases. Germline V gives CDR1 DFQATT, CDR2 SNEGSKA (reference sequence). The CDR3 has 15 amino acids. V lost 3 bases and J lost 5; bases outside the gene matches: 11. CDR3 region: CSARIPGTGPYGYTF. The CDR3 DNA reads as TGCAGTGCTAGGATACCCGGGACAGGACCTTATGGCTACACCTTC.

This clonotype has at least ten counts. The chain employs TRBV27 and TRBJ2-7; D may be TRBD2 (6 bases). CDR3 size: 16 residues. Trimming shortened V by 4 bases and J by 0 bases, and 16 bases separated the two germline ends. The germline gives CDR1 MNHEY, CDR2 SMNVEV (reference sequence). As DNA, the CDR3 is TGTGCCAGCAGTTCTTACGGGACTCCCATCTCCTACGAGCAGTACTTC. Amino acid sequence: CASSSYGTPISYEQYF.

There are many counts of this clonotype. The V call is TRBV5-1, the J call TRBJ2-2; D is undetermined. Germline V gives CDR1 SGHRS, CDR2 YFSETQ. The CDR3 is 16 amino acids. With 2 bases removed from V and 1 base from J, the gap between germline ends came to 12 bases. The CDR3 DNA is TGCGCCAGCAGCTTTGTTAACAGCATGAACACCGGGGAGCTGTTTTTT. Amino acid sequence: CASSFVNSMNTGELFF.

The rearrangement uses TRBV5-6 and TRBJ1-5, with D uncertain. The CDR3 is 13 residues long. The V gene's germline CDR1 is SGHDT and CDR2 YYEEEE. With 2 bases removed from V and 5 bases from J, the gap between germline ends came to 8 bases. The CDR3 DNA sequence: TGTGCCAGCAGCTTAAAGGGATATCAGCCCCAGCATTTT. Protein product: CASSLKGYQPQHF.

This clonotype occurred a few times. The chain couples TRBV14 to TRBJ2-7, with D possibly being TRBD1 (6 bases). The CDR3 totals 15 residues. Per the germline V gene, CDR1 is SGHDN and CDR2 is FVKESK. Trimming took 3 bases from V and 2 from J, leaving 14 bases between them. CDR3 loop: CASSQSDSSPYEQYF. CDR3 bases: TGTGCCAGCAGCCAGTCGGACAGTTCGCCCTACGAGCAGTACTTC.

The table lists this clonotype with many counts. CDR3 in DNA: TGTGCCAGCAGCCAGACTAGCGGGCCGACAGATACGCAGTATTTT. Its protein product is CASSQTSGPTDTQYF. The chain links TRBV3-1 to TRBJ2-3; 10 bases match TRBD2. CDR3 length: 15 residues. V was clipped by 3 bases and J by 3 bases; unmatched bases: 3. The V gene's germline CDR1 is LGHDT and CDR2 YNNKEL (reference sequence).

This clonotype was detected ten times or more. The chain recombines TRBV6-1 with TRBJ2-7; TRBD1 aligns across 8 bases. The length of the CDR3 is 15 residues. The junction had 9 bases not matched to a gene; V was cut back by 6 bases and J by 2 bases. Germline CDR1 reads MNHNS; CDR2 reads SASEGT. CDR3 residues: CASRGNRGKTYEQYF. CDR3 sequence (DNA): TGTGCCAGCAGGGGAAACAGGGGGAAAACCTACGAGCAGTACTTC.

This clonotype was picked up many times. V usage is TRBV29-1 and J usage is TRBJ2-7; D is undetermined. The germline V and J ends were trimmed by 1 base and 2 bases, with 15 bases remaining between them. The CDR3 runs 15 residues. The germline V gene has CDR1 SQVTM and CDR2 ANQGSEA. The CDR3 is CSVEVEVGDTYEQYF. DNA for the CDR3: TGCAGCGTTGAAGTCGAAGTAGGAGATACCTACGAGCAGTACTTC.

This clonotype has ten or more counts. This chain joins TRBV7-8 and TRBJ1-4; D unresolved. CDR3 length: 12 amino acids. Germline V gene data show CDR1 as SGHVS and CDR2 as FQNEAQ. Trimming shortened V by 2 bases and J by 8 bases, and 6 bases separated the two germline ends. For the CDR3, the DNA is TGTGCCAGCAGCTTATACGGGGAAAAACTGTTTTTT. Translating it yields CASSLYGEKLFF.

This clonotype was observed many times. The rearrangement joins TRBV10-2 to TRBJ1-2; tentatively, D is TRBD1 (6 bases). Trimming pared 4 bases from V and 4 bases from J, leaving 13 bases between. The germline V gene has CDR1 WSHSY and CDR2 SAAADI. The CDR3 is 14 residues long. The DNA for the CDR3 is TGCGCCAGCAGTGGGGCAGGGGTTCTCTATGGCTACACCTTC. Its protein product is CASSGAGVLYGYTF.

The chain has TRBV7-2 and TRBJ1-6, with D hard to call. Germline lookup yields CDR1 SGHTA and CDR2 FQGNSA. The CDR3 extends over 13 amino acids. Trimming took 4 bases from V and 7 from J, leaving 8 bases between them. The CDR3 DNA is TGTGCCAGCAGCTCGAAGAGAAATTCACCCCTCCACTTT. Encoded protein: CASSSKRNSPLHF.

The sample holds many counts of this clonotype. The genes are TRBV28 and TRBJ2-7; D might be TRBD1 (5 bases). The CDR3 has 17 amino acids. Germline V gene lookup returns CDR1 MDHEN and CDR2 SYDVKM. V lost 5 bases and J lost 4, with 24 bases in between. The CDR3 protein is CASSLGAATFYLYEQYF. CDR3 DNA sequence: TGTGCCAGCAGTCTTGGGGCCGCGACTTTTTACTTGTACGAGCAGTACTTC.

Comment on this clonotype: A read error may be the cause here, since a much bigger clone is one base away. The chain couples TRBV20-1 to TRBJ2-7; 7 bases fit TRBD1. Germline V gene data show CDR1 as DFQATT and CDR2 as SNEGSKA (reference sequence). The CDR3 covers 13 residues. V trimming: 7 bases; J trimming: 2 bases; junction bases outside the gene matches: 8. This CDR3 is CSVRGQGPYEQYF. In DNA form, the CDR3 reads TGCAGTGTTAGGGGGCAGGGTCCCTACGAGCAGTACTTC.

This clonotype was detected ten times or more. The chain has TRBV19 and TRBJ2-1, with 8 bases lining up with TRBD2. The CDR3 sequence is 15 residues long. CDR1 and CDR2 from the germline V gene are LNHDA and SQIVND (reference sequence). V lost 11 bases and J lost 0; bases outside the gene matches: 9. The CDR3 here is CASDAGRASYNEQFF. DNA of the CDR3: TGTGCCTCAGACGCCGGGAGGGCCTCCTACAATGAGCAGTTCTTC. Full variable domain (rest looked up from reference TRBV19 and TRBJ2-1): DGGITQSPKYLFRKEGQNVTLSCEQNLNHDAMYWYRQDPGQGLRLIYYSQIVNDFQKGDIAEGYSVSREKKESFPLTVTSAQKNPTAFYLCASDAGRASYNEQFFGPGTRLTVL.

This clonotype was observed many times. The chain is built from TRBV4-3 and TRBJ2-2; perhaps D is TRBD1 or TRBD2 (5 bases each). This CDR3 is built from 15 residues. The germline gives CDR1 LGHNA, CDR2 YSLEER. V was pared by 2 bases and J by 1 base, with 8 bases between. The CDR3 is CASSQLGRNTGELFF. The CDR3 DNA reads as TGCGCCAGCAGCCAACTGGGACGGAACACCGGGGAGCTGTTTTTT.

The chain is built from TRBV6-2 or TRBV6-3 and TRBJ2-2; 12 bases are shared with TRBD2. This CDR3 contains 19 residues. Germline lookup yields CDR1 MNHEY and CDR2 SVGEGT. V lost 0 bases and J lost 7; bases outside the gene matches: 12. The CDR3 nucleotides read TGTGCCAGCAGTTACTCACCGGGACTAGCGGGCTTCCGGTTCGGGGAGCTGTTTTTT. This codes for CASSYSPGLAGFRFGELFF.

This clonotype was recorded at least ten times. CDR3 protein: CASSPGGFVTQYF. The CDR3 DNA reads as TGTGCCAGCAGCCCGGGAGGGTTCGTGACCCAGTACTTC. The V call is TRBV7-2, the J call TRBJ2-5, with 8 bases aligning to TRBD2. Germline V gives CDR1 SGHTA, CDR2 FQGNSA. The CDR3 totals 13 residues. V lost 5 bases to trimming and J lost 7 bases; unmatched junction nucleotides: 6.

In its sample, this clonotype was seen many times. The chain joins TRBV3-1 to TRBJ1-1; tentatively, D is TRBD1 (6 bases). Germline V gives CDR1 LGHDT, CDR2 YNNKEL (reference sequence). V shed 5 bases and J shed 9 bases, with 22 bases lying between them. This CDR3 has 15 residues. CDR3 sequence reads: CASSTSRGLRDKAFF. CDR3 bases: TGTGCCAGCAGCACATCAAGAGGTCTTCGGGACAAAGCTTTCTTT.